These 20 T cell receptor beta chains were sequenced from one sample in a study of T cell responses to AZD1222 COVID-19 vaccine. The table came from immunoSEQ multiplex PCR; TCRdb's copy has only in-frame clones and leaves some out. The table records 120,000 or so clones, 90% of them present only once. Material: peripheral blood, obtained on day 0 of AZD1222 vaccination. These receptors all come from an adult in good health.

CDR3: CSGGQGADQPQHF. For the CDR3, the DNA is TGCAGCGGGGGGCAGGGGGCAGATCAGCCCCAGCATTTT. This sequence joins TRBV29-1 and TRBJ1-5, with TRBD1 identical over 8 bases. V trimming: 7 bases; J trimming: 5 bases; junction bases outside the gene matches: 7. Germline CDR1 reads SQVTM; CDR2 reads ANQGSEA. The CDR3 runs 13 residues. Combining the CDR3 with reference TRBV29-1 and TRBJ1-5 gives the whole variable domain SAVISQKPSRDICQRGTSLTIQCQVDSQVTMMFWYRQQPGQSLTLIATANQGSEATYESGFVIDKFPISRPNLTFSTLTVSNMSPEDSSIYLCSGGQGADQPQHFGDGTRLSIL.

This chain joins TRBV27 and TRBJ2-7; TRBD1 agrees at 11 bases. V dropped 4 bases and J dropped 2; count of bases not matched to a gene: 1. Germline V gene lookup returns CDR1 MNHEY and CDR2 SMNVEV (reference sequence). The CDR3 has 14 amino acids. CDR3 DNA sequence: TGTGCCAGCAGTTCGGGACAGGGGGCCTACGAGCAGTACTTC. The encoded protein is CASSSGQGAYEQYF.

A single count supports this clone. The genes are TRBV7-8 and TRBJ2-7, with D tentatively TRBD1 (6 bases). CDR1 and CDR2 (germline): SGHVS, FQNEAQ. The length of the CDR3 is 14 residues. V was cut by 4 bases and J by 1 base, with 11 bases left in between. CDR3 region: CASSSGQLSYEQYF. The DNA for the CDR3 is TGTGCCAGCAGCTCCGGACAGCTGTCCTACGAGCAGTACTTC.

The chain links TRBV27 to TRBJ1-1; TRBD1 is a possible D gene (5 bases). CDR1 is MNHEY, CDR2 SMNVEV, per germline (reference sequence). The ends were cut back, 7 bases at V and 8 bases at J, with 11 bases in the middle. The CDR3 is 11 amino acids. CDR3: CASIYAGEAFF. For the CDR3, the DNA is TGTGCCAGCATCTACGCAGGGGAAGCTTTCTTT.

The V call is TRBV7-2, the J call TRBJ2-4, with D hard to call. The CDR3 sequence is 16 residues long. Per the germline V gene, CDR1 is SGHTA and CDR2 is FQGNSA. The V gene lost 4 bases and the J gene lost 0 bases, with 13 bases spanning the gap. The CDR3 loop reads CASSSFGIIAKNIQYF. The CDR3 nucleotides read TGTGCCAGCAGCTCTTTTGGGATTATAGCCAAAAACATTCAGTACTTC.

The V and J genes are TRBV2 and TRBJ1-2, with D unclear. The CDR3 is 12 residues long. Germline CDR1 is SNHLY and CDR2 is FYNNEI. Trimming removed 10 bases from V and 7 bases from J, with 16 bases in between. The CDR3 is CATPKLGFGYTF. Here the CDR3 DNA reads TGTGCCACACCGAAATTGGGCTTTGGCTACACCTTC.

V and J are TRBV21-1 and TRBJ2-5; the table's D call of TRBD1 was not tested on the DNA. TRBV21-1 is a pseudogene locus. The CDR3 extends over 16 amino acids. CDR3: CASSKGAGAPDGTQYF. The CDR3 coding sequence is TGTGCCAGCAGCAAAGGGGCAGGGGCTCCCGACGGGACCCAGTACTTC.

This clone was seen a few times. The chain recombines TRBV7-9 with TRBJ2-5; D not certain. The germline V gene encodes CDR1 SEHNR and CDR2 FQNEAQ (reference sequence). The CDR3 consists of 15 residues. Trimming took off 0 bases at V and 3 bases at J, with 11 bases between the two ends. CDR3 protein: CASSLASGPEETQYF. The CDR3 bases are TGTGCCAGCAGCTTAGCGTCGGGCCCCGAAGAGACCCAGTACTTC.

The genes are TRBV27 and TRBJ2-6; perhaps TRBD1 as D (5 bases). Looked up from germline, CDR1 is MNHEY and CDR2 is SMNVEV (reference sequence). This CDR3 has 15 residues. Trimming cost V 4 bases and J 0 bases, with 7 bases left between them. In nucleotides, the CDR3 is TGTGCCAGCAGTTCCAGGGTCTCTGGGGCCAACGTCCTGACTTTC. Amino acid sequence: CASSSRVSGANVLTF.

This clone was counted once. The chain is built from TRBV5-1 and TRBJ2-3; 11 nucleotides align to TRBD2. The germline V gene has CDR1 SGHRS and CDR2 YFSETQ. Germline trimming cut 3 bases from V and 4 bases from J; bases unmatched to any gene: 16. The CDR3 has 19 amino acids. This chain's CDR3 is CASSWPTSGSSRRADTQYF. DNA of the CDR3: TGCGCCAGCAGCTGGCCAACTAGCGGGAGTTCGAGAAGGGCAGATACGCAGTATTTT.

The rearrangement links TRBV24-1 to TRBJ2-7, with D tentatively TRBD1 or TRBD2 (5 bases each). V was pared by 10 bases and J by 7 bases, with 16 bases between. The CDR3 has 12 residues. CDR1 and CDR2 (germline): KGHDR, SFDVKD. CDR3: CATPGPSFEQYF. The CDR3 DNA reads as TGTGCCACGCCGGGACCCTCTTTTGAGCAGTACTTC.

V is TRBV29-1 and J is TRBJ1-5; 7 bases fit TRBD1. The ends lost 7 bases at V and 4 bases at J; junction bases unmatched: 4. The CDR3 is 12 amino acids. Germline V gene sequence: CDR1 SQVTM, CDR2 ANQGSEA. The CDR3 reads CSAKQGNQPQHF. The DNA of the CDR3 is TGCAGCGCCAAACAGGGGAATCAGCCCCAGCATTTT.

This clone was seen only a few times. The chain links TRBV5-5 to TRBJ1-1; possibly TRBD1 for D (6 bases). V lost 2 bases and J lost 2, with 10 bases in between. The V gene's germline CDR1 is SGHKS and CDR2 YYEKEE (reference sequence). This CDR3 is 14 amino acids long. In nucleotides, the CDR3 is TGTGCCAGCAGCTTCCTGGACAGTAACACTGAAGCTTTCTTT. Translating gives CASSFLDSNTEAFF.

This rearrangement joins TRBV12-3 or TRBV12-4 to TRBJ1-1; D may be TRBD1 (5 bases). The ends were cut back, 2 bases at V and 8 bases at J, with 6 bases in the middle. The CDR3 length is 11 residues. CDR3 residues: CASSLRQEAFF. The CDR3 nucleotides are TGTGCCAGCAGTTTAAGACAGGAAGCTTTCTTT.

The chain is built from TRBV28 and TRBJ2-7, with 11 bases fitting TRBD2. After removal of 3 bases from V and 6 bases from J, the junction contained 10 bases not matched to a gene. The CDR3 sequence is 16 residues long. The V gene's germline CDR1 is MDHEN and CDR2 SYDVKM. CDR3 in DNA: TGTGCCAGCAGTTTTTTAGCGGGAGGGGCCCCGGGCGAGCAGTACTTC. Translated: CASSFLAGGAPGEQYF.

V and J are TRBV3-1 (or the pseudogene TRBV3-2) and TRBJ2-3, with D tentatively TRBD2 (6 bases). V was clipped by 3 bases and J by 6 bases, with 13 bases between them. Per germline, CDR1 LGHDT and CDR2 YNNKEL (reference sequence). CDR3 size: 14 residues. CDR3 bases: TGTGCCAGCAGCCAGGGACTCCAATCTGATACGCAGTATTTT. Translated, it gives CASSQGLQSDTQYF.

The chain joins TRBV7-9 to TRBJ2-4; D might be TRBD1 or TRBD2, each matching 7 bases. This CDR3 is 16 amino acids long. Per the germline V gene, CDR1 is SEHNR and CDR2 is FQNEAQ (reference sequence). The V gene lost 4 bases and the J gene lost 4 bases, with 17 bases spanning the gap. CDR3 residues: CASSSPSGTAKNIQYF. The CDR3 bases are TGTGCCAGCAGCTCCCCCAGCGGGACAGCAAAAAACATTCAGTACTTC.

V and J are TRBV28 and TRBJ2-3; 12 nucleotides align to TRBD2. Per the germline V gene, CDR1 is MDHEN and CDR2 is SYDVKM. V dropped 2 bases and J dropped 3; count of bases not matched to a gene: 3. The CDR3 spans 16 residues. As DNA, the CDR3 is TGTGCCAGCAGTTTAGCCACTAGCGGGGGGACAGATACGCAGTATTTT. Amino acids: CASSLATSGGTDTQYF.

This chain joins TRBV5-1 and TRBJ2-1; the D gene is possibly TRBD1 (6 bases). Germline V gene data show CDR1 as SGHRS and CDR2 as YFSETQ. V was clipped by 2 bases and J by 1 base, with 10 bases between them. The CDR3 length is 15 residues. CDR3 residues: CASSLNRVSYNEQFF. The CDR3, as DNA: TGCGCCAGCAGCTTAAACAGGGTTTCCTACAATGAGCAGTTCTTC. The variable domain in full, completed from reference TRBV5-1 and TRBJ2-1, reads KAGVTQTPRYLIKTRGQQVTLSCSPISGHRSVSWYQQTPGQGLQFLFEYFSETQRNKGNFPGRFSGRQFSNSRSEMNVSTLELGDSALYLCASSLNRVSYNEQFFGPGTRLTVL.

The chain is built from TRBV3-1 (or the pseudogene TRBV3-2) and TRBJ2-7; 8 nucleotides agree with TRBD2. From germline, CDR1 is LGHDT and CDR2 YNNKEL (reference sequence). The CDR3 is 14 residues long. The V segment lost 4 bases and the J segment 5 bases; nucleotides outside the gene matches: 7. CDR3 in amino acids: CASSLSGSGDEQYF. DNA for the CDR3: TGTGCCAGCAGCCTAAGCGGGAGCGGCGACGAGCAGTACTTC.